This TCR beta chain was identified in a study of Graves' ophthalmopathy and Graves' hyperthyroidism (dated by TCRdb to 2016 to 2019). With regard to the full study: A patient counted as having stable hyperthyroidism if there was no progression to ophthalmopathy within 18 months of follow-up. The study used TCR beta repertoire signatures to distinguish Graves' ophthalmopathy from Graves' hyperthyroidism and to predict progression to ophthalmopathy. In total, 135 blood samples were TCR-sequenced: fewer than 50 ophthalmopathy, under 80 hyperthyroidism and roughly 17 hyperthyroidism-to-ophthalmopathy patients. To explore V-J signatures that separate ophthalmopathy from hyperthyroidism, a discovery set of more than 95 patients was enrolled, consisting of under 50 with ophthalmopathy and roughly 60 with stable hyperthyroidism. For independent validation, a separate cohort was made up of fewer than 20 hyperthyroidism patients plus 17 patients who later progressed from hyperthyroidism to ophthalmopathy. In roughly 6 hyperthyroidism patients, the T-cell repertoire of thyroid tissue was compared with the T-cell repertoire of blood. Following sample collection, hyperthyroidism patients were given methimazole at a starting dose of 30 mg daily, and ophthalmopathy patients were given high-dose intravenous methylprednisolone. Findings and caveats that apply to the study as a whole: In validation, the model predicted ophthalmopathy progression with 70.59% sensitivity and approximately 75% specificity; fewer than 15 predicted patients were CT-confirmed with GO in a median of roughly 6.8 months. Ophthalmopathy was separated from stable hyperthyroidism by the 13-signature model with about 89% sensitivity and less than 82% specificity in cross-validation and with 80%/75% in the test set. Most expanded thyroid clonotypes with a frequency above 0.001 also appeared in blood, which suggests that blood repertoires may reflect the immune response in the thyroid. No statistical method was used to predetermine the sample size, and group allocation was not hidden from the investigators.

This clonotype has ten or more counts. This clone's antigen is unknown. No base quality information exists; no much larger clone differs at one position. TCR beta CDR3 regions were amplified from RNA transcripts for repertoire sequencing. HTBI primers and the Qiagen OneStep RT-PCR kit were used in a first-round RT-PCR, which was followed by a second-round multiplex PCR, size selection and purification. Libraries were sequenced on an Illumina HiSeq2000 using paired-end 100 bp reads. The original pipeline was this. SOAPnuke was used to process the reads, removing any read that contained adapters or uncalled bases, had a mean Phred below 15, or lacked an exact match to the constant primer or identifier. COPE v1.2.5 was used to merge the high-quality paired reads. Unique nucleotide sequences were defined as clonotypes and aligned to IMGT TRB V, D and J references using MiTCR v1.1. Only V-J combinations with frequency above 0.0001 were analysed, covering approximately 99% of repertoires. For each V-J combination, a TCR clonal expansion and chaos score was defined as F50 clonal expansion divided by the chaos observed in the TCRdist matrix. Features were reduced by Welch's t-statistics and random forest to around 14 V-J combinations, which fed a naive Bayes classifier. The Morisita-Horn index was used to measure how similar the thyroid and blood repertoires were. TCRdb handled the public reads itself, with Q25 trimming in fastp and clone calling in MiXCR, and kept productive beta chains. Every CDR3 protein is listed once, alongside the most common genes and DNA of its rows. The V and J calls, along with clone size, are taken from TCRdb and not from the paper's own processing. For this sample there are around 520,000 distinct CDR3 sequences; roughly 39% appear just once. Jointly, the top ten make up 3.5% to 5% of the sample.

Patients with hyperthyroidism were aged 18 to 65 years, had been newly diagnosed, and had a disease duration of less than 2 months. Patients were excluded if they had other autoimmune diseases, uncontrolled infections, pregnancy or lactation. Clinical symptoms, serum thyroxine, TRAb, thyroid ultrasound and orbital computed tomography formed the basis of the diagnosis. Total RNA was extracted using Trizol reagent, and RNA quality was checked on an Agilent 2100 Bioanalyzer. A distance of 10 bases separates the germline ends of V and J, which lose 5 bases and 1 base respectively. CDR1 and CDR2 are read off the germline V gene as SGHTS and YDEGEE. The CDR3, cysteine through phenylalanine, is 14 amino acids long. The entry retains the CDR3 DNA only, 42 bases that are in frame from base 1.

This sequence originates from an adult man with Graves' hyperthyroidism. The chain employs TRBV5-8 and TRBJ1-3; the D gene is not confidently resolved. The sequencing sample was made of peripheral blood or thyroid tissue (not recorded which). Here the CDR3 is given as CASRFAMSGNTIYF. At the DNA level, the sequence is TGTGCCAGCAGGTTCGCCATGTCTGGAAACACCATATATTTT.